The clone carrying this TCR beta chain was detected many times. Volunteers from a blood bank in Maryland, USA, constituted the healthy controls. Libraries used 2 million unsorted PBMCs kept frozen in RNAlater. The CDR3 has 15 residues. Germline assignment: CDR1 SGHTA and CDR2 FQGNSA. Trimming stripped 6 bases from V and 3 bases from J, with 17 bases between. TCRdb called the 5' RACE reads again in MiXCR, with one record for every CDR3 protein. The table includes almost 30,000 distinct CDR3 sequences, 9.5% to 13% detected once. This sample is part of a study of neurological immune-mediated disorders. This sequence originates from a woman aged 55-75 years in good health. The sequenced sample consisted of PBMCs. The genes are TRBV7-2 and TRBJ1-2; no definite D call. Written as DNA, the CDR3 is TGTGCCAGCAGGACCCCCTGGGCTAGGGACTATGGCTACACCTTC. Its translation: CASRTPWARDYGYTF.